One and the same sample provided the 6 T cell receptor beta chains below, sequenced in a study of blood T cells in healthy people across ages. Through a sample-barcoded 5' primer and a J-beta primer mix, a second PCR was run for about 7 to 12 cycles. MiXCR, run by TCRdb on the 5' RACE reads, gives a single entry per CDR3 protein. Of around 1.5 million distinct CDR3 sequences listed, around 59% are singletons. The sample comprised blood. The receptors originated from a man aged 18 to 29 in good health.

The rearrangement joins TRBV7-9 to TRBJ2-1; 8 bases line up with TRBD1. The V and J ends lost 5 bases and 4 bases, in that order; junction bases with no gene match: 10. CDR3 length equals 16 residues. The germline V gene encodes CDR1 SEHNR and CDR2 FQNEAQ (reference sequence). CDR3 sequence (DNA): TGTGCCAGCAGCCCCCTCACAGGGACAGGATACAATGAGCAGTTCTTC. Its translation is CASSPLTGTGYNEQFF.

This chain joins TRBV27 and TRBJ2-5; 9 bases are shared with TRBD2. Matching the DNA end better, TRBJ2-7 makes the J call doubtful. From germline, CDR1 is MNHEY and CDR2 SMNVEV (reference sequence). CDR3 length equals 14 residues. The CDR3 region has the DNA TGTGCCAGCAGATTTAGCGGGGGTCCATACGAGCAGTACTTC. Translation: CASRFSGGPYEQYF.

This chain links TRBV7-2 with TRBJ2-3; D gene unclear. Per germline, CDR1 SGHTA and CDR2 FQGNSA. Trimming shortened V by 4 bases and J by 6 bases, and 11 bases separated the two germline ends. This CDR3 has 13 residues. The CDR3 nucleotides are TGTGCCAGCAGCTCCCTGTATCCCGATACGCAGTATTTT. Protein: CASSSLYPDTQYF.

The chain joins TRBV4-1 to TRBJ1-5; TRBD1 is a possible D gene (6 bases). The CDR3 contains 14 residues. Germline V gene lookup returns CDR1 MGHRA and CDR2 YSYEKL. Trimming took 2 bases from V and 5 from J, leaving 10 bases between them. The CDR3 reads CASSQLRGDQPQHF. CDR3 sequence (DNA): TGCGCCAGCAGCCAATTGAGGGGGGATCAGCCCCAGCATTTT.

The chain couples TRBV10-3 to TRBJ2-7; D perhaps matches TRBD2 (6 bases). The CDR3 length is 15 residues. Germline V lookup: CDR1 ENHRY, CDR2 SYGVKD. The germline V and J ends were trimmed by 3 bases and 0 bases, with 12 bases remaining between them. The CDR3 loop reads CAISDIAANSYEQYF. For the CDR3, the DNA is TGTGCCATCAGTGATATAGCGGCAAACTCCTACGAGCAGTACTTC.

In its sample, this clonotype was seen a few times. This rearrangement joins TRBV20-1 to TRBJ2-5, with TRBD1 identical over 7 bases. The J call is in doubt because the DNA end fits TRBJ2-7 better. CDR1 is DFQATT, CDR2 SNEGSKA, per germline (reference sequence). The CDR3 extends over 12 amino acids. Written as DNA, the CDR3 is TGCAGTGCGGGGAAGGGGGCCCACGAGCAGTACTTC. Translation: CSAGKGAHEQYF.